The subject of this entry is one T cell receptor beta chain. In the library, individual cDNA molecules carried attached unique molecular identifiers. A single record per CDR3 protein comes from TCRdb applying MiXCR to the 5' RACE reads. The data contain roughly 38,000 distinct CDR3 sequences, 5% to 6% of them singletons. This record comes from a study of early T cells in non-severe SARS-CoV-2 infection. Study-wide background: Unsorted whole-blood RNA was sequenced in bulk, leaving chains unpaired.

V was pared by 4 bases and J by 4 bases, with 12 bases between. CDR1 and CDR2 (germline): LGHDT, YNNKEL (reference sequence). This CDR3 spans 14 amino acids. The chain is built from TRBV3-1 and TRBJ2-3, with D perhaps being TRBD1 or TRBD2 (6 bases each). Material for sequencing was whole blood. This receptor was identified in an adult who was a healthcare worker with PCR-confirmed SARS-CoV-2 infection or an uninfected control (not recorded which). The CDR3 nucleotides are TGTGCCAGCAGCCCTAACGGGGGCGCAGATACGCAGTATTTT. The encoded protein is CASSPNGGADTQYF.